The clone carrying this T cell receptor beta chain appeared a single time. Antigen unknown. The time point is: week 5, during vaccination. Doses of 300 ug of mutant IDH1 20-mer peptide were given with topical imiquimod. The sample is drawn from a study of a mutant IDH1 vaccine in newly diagnosed glioma. Whole-study context: Eight vaccine injections were given to patients in weeks 1, 3, 5, 7, 11, 15, 19 and 23. Beginning 4-6 weeks after radiotherapy alone, or with temozolomide cycles, vaccination took place.

Produced via immunoSEQ multiplex PCR; TCRdb's table is partial and in-frame only. Of about 25,000 clones in the sample, approximately 80% were seen once. Germline V gene data show CDR1 as WSHSY and CDR2 as SAAADI. J was trimmed by 5 bases and V by 0 bases; bases with no gene match: 4. CDR3 length equals 15 residues. Whole-study results and caveats: Among top peripheral T cell clonotypes, changes seemed unrelated to pseudoprogression.

The material was PBMCs, obtained from a glioma patient whose treatment included an IDH1 peptide vaccine. The rearrangement uses TRBV10-2 and TRBJ2-5; 9 positions match TRBD2. This TCR derives from a man aged 40-49 years with glioma. The CDR3 bases are TGCGCCAGCAGTGAGTCGAATGCGGGAGGGGAGACCCAGTACTTC. This gives the protein CASSESNAGGETQYF.